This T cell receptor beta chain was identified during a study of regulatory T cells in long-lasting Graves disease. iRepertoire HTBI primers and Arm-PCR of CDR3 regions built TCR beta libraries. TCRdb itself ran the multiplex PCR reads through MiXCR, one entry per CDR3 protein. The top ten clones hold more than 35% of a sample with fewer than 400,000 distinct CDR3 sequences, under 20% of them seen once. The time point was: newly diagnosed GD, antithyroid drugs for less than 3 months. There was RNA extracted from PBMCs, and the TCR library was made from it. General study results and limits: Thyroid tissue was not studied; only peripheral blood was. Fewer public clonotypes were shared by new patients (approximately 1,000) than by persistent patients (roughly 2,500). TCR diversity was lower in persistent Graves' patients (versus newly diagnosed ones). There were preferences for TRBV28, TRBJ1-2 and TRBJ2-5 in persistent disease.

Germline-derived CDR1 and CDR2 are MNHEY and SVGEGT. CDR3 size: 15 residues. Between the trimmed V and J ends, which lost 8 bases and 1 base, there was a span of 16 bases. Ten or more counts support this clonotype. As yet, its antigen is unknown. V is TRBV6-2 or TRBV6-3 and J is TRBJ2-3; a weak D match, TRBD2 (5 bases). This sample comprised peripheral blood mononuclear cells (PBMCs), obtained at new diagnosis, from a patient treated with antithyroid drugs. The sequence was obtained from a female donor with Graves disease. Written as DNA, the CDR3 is TGTGCCAGCTCCGCCATGCTAGCCGGCACAGATACGCAGTATTTT. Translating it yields CASSAMLAGTDTQYF.